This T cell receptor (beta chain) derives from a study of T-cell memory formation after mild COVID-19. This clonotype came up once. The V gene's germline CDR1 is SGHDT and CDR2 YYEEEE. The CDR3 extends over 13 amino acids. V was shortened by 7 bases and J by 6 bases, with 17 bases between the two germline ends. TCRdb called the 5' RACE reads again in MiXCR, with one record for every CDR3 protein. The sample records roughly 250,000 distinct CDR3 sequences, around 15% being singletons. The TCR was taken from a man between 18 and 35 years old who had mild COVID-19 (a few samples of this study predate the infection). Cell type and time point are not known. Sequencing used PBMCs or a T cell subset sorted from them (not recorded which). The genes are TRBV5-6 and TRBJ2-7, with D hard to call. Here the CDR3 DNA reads TGTGCCAGCCCCGGGCCTTTCTGCCTCGAGCAGTACTTC. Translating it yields CASPGPFCLEQYF. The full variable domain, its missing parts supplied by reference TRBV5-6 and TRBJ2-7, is DAGVTQSPTHLIKTRGQQVTLRCSPKSGHDTVSWYQQALGQGPQFIFQYYEEEERQRGNFPDRFSGHQFPNYSSELNVNALLLGDSALYLCASPGPFCLEQYFGPGTRLTVT.